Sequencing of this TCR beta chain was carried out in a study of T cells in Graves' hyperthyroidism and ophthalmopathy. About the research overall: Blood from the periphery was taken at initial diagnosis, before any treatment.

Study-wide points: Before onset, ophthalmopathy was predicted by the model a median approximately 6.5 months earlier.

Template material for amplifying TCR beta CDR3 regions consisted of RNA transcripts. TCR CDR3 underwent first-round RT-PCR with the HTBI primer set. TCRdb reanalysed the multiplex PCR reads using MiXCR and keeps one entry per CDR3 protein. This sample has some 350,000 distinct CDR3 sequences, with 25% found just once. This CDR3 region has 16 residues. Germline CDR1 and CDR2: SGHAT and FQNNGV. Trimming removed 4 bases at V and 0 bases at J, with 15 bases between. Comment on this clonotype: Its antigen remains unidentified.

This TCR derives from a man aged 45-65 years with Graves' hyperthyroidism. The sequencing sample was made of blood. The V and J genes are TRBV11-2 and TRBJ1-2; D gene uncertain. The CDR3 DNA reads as TGTGCCAGCAGCTCCCTGAAGGGTTTTGCTAACTATGGCTACACCTTC. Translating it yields CASSSLKGFANYGYTF.